The 6 T cell receptor beta chains listed next were all sequenced from one sample in a study of cytomegalovirus exposure and HLA in healthy donors. PCR used 60 Vbeta primers and 13 Jbeta primers. Here immunoSEQ multiplex PCR was the method, and the copy in TCRdb shows in-frame clones only, minus some. The sample shows roughly 140,000 clones, around 84% of them seen only once. The sequenced sample was PBMCs. These receptors were taken from a woman in her late teens or twenties in good health and CMV-seronegative.

This chain connects TRBV6-1 to TRBJ2-7; 7 bases are a match to TRBD1. The J segment lost 0 bases and the V segment lost 6 bases, leaving 8 bases of the junction unmatched. CDR1 is MNHNS, CDR2 SASEGT, per germline. The CDR3 length is 15 residues. This chain's CDR3 is CASRTGQFLSYEQYF. DNA for the CDR3: TGTGCCAGCAGGACAGGGCAATTCCTCTCCTACGAGCAGTACTTC.

In its sample, this clone was seen once. The genes are TRBV5-1 and TRBJ2-3; D might be TRBD1 (5 bases). The ends were cut back, 0 bases at V and 2 bases at J, with 10 bases in the middle. The CDR3 runs to 15 residues. Looked up from germline, CDR1 is SGHRS and CDR2 is YFSETQ. Written as DNA, the CDR3 is TGCGCCAGCAGCTTGGGGCAGGGAATCACAGATACGCAGTATTTT. Its protein is CASSLGQGITDTQYF.

The chain couples TRBV18 to TRBJ2-5, with 8 bases identical to TRBD1. The CDR3 covers 17 residues. Germline CDR1 reads KGHSH; CDR2 reads LQKENI. Trimming at V came to 6 bases and at J to 3 bases, leaving 15 bases not matched to a gene. CDR3 in amino acids: CASSPVQGQVGEETQYF. In DNA form, the CDR3 reads TGTGCCAGCTCCCCAGTCCAGGGACAGGTCGGGGAAGAGACCCAGTACTTC. Filled out from reference TRBV18 and TRBJ2-5, the complete variable domain reads NAGVMQNPRHLVRRRGQEARLRCSPMKGHSHVYWYRQLPEEGLKFMVYLQKENIIDESGMPKERFSAEFPKEGPSILRIQQVVRGDSAAYFCASSPVQGQVGEETQYFGPGTRLLVL.

The CDR3 DNA reads TGTGCCAGCAGTGAAGGGGGCTACGATGAAAAACTGTTTTTT. Residues: CASSEGGYDEKLFF. This chain connects TRBV6-1 to TRBJ1-4, with D maybe TRBD1 (5 bases). The germline V gene has CDR1 MNHNS and CDR2 SASEGT. This CDR3 is built from 14 residues. V was shortened by 1 base and J by 6 bases, with 9 bases between the two germline ends.

A word on this clone: At the DNA level, this CDR3 is encoded by other sequences in the same sample as well. This sequence joins TRBV5-1 and TRBJ2-7; TRBD1 matches at 11 bases. Germline V CDR1 and CDR2: SGHRS, YFSETQ. The CDR3 length is 14 residues. With 4 bases clipped from V and 4 bases from J, the junction kept 4 bases outside the gene matches. CDR3 sequence: CASSLGTGGYEQYF. DNA for the CDR3: TGCGCCAGCAGCCTAGGGACAGGGGGGTACGAGCAGTACTTC.

This rearrangement joins TRBV10-1 to TRBJ1-2; 7 bases are a match to TRBD1. Germline CDR1 WNHNN, CDR2 SYGVQD (reference sequence). V trimming: 2 bases; J trimming: 4 bases; junction bases outside the gene matches: 1. CDR3 size: 13 residues. The CDR3 spells CASSERDSYGYTF. CDR3 in DNA: TGCGCCAGCAGTGAGCGGGACAGCTATGGCTACACCTTC.